Sequencing of this T cell receptor (beta chain) was carried out in a study of blood T cells in healthy people across ages. Overall study findings and caveats: Bulk PBMC profiling left naive and antigen-experienced comparisons inconclusive. The fall in TCR beta diversity per million T cells was roughly linear with age. With naive T cell percentage, TCR beta diversity showed a strong correlation.

A second PCR of roughly 7 to 11 cycles used a sample-barcoded 5' primer and a J-beta primer mix. TCRdb redid the calling of the 5' RACE reads with MiXCR, one entry per CDR3 protein. The data contain fewer than 700,000 distinct CDR3 sequences, around 48% of them singletons. Concerning this clonotype itself: The antigen remains undetermined.

This clonotype was obtained from a man at least 80 years old in good health. Input material: blood.

The CDR3 bases are TGTGCCATCACCACTAGCGAAGCTAACAATGAGCAGTACTTC. Translating it yields CAITTSEANNEQYF. The chain uses TRBV10-3 and TRBJ2-1; the match to TRBD2 covers 7 bases. The DNA matches TRBJ2-7 better at its end, which makes the J call doubtful. Germline V gene lookup returns CDR1 ENHRY and CDR2 SYGVKD. The CDR3 loop spans 14 amino acids.